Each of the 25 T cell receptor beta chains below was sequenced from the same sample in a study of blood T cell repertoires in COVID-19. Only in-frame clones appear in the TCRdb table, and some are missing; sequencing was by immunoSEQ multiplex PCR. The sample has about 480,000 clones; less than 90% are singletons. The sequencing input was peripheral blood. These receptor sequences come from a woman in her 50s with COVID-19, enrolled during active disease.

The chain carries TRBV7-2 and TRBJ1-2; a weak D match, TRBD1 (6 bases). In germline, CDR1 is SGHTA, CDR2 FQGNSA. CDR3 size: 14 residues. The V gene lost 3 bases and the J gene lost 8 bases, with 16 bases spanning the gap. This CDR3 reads CASSFHARGGGYTF. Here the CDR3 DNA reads TGTGCCAGCAGCTTCCATGCGAGGGGGGGAGGCTACACCTTC.

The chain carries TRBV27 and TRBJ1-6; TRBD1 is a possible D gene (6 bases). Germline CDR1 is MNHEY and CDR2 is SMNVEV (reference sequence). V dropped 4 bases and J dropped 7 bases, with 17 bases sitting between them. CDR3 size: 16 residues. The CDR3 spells CASSSSWGQRNSPLHF. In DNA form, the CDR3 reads TGTGCCAGCAGTTCCAGCTGGGGGCAGAGAAATTCACCCCTCCACTTT.

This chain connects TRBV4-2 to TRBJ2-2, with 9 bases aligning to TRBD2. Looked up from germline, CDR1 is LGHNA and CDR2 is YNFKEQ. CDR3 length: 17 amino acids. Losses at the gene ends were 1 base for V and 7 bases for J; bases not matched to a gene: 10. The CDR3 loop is CASSQVFLAGRVGELFF. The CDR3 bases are TGTGCCAGCAGCCAAGTATTCCTAGCGGGGAGGGTCGGGGAGCTGTTTTTT.

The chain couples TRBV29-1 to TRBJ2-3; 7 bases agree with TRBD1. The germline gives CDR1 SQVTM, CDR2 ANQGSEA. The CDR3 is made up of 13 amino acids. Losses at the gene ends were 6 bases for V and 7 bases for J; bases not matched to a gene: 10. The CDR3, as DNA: TGCAGCGTCGACGACAGGGTTGGATATACGCAGTATTTT. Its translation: CSVDDRVGYTQYF.

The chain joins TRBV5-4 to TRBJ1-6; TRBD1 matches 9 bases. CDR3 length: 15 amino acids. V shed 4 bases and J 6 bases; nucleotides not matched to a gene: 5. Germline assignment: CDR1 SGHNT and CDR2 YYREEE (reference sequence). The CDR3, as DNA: TGTGCCAGCAGCCCCTGGGGACAGGGTAATTCACCCCTCCACTTT. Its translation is CASSPWGQGNSPLHF.

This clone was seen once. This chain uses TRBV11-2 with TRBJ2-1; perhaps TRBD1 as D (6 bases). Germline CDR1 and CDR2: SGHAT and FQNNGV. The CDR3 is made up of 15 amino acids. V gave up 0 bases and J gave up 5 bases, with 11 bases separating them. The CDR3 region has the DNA TGTGCCAGCAGCTTAGATCCCGGACAGAACAATGAGCAGTTCTTC. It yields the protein CASSLDPGQNNEQFF. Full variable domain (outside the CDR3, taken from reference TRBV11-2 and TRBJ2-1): EAGVAQSPRYKIIEKRQSVAFWCNPISGHATLYWYQQILGQGPKLLIQFQNNGVVDDSQLPKDRFSAERLKGVDSTLKIQPAKLEDSAVYLCASSLDPGQNNEQFFGPGTRLTVL.

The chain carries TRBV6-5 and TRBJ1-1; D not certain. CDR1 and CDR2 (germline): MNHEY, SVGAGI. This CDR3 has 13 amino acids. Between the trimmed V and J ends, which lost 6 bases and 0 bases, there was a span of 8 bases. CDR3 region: CASRDSLNTEAFF. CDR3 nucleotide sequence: TGTGCCAGCAGGGACTCCTTGAACACTGAAGCTTTCTTT.

The CDR3 nucleotides are TGTGCCTGGAGTAGCGGCAGGGGTCCATCGAACACCGGGGAGCTGTTTTTT. Translating gives CAWSSGRGPSNTGELFF. The rearrangement uses TRBV30 and TRBJ2-2, with D possibly being TRBD1 (6 bases). Germline V CDR1 and CDR2: GTSNPN, SVGIG (reference sequence). Trimming removed 2 bases at V and 0 bases at J, with 16 bases between. This CDR3 comprises 17 residues.

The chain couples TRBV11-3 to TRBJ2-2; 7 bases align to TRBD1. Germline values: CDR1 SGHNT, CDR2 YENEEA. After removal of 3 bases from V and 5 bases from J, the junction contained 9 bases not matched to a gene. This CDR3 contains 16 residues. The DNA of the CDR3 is TGTGCCAGCAGCTTTAGTAGGACAGGCAATACCGGGGAGCTGTTTTTT. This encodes CASSFSRTGNTGELFF.

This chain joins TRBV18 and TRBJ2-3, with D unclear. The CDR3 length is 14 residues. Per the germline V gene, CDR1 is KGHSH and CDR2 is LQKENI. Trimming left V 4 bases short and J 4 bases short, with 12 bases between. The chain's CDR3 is CASSQVRRADTQYF. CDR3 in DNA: TGTGCCAGCTCACAAGTACGTCGCGCAGATACGCAGTATTTT.

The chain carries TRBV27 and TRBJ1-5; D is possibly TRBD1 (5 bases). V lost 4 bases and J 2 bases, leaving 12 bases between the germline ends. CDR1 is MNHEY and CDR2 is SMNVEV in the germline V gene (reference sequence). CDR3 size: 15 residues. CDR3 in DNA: TGTGCCAGCAGTTATGACAGAAAGGGCAATCAGCCCCAGCATTTT. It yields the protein CASSYDRKGNQPQHF.

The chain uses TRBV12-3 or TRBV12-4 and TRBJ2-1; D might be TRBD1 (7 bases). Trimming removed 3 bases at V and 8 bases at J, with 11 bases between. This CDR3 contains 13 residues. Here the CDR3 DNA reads TGTGCCAGCAGTTTTTGGAGGGGGCATGAGCAGTTCTTC. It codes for CASSFWRGHEQFF.

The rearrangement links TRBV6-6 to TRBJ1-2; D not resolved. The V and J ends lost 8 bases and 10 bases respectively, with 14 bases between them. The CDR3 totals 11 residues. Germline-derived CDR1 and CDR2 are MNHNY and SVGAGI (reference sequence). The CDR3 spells CASSNRDHYTF. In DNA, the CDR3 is TGTGCCAGCTCGAACCGGGATCACTACACCTTC.

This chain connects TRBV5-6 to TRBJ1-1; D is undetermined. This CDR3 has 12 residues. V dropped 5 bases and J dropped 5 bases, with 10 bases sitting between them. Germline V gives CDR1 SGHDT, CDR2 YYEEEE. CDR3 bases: TGTGCCAGCAGAAGCGGGAGGACTGAAGCTTTCTTT. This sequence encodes CASRSGRTEAFF.

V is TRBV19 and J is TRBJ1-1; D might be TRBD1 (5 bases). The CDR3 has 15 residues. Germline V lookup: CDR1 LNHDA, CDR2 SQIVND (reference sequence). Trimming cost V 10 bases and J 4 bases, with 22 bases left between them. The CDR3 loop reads CAIRWVGRVSTEAFF. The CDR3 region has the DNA TGTGCCATCAGGTGGGTAGGCAGGGTAAGCACTGAAGCTTTCTTT.

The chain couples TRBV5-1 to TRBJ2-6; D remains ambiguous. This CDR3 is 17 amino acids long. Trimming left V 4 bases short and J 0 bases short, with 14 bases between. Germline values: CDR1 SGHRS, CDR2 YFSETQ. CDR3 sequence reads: CASSPVASSSGANVLTF. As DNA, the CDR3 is TGCGCCAGCAGCCCGGTAGCTTCAAGCTCTGGGGCCAACGTCCTGACTTTC. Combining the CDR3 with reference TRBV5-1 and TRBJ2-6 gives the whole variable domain KAGVTQTPRYLIKTRGQQVTLSCSPISGHRSVSWYQQTPGQGLQFLFEYFSETQRNKGNFPGRFSGRQFSNSRSEMNVSTLELGDSALYLCASSPVASSSGANVLTFGAGSRLTVL.

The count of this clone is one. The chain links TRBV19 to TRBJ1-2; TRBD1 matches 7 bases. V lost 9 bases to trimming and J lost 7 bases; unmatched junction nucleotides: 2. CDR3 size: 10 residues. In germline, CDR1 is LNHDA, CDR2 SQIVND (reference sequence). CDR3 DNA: TGTGCCAGGACAGGGCTTGGCTACACCTTC. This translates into CARTGLGYTF.

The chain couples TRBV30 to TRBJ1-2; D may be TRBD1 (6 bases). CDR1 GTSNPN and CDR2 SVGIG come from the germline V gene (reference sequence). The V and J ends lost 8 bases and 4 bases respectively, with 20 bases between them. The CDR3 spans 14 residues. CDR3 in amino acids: CATSLAGGPYGYTF. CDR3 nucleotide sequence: TGTGCCACCTCTTTGGCGGGGGGGCCCTATGGCTACACCTTC.

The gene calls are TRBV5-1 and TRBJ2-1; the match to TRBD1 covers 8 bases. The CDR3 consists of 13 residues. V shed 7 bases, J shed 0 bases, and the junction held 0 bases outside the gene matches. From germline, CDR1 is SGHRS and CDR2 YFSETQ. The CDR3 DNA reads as TGCGCCAGCGGGACAGGCTCCTACAATGAGCAGTTCTTC. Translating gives CASGTGSYNEQFF.

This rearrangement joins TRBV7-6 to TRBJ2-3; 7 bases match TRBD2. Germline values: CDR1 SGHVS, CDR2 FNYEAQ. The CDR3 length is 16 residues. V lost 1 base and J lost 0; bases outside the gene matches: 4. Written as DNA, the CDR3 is TGTGCCAGCAGCTTAGGGGGAGGGTCCAGCACAGATACGCAGTATTTT. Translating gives CASSLGGGSSTDTQYF.

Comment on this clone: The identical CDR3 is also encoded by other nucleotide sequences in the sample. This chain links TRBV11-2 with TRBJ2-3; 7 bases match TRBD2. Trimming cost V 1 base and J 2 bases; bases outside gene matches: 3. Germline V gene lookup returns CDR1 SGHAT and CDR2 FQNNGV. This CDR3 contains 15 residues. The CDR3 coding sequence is TGTGCCAGCAGCTTAGGGGGAGGGATCACAGATACGCAGTATTTT. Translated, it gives CASSLGGGITDTQYF. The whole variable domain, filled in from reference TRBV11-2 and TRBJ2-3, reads EAGVAQSPRYKIIEKRQSVAFWCNPISGHATLYWYQQILGQGPKLLIQFQNNGVVDDSQLPKDRFSAERLKGVDSTLKIQPAKLEDSAVYLCASSLGGGITDTQYFGPGTRLTVL.

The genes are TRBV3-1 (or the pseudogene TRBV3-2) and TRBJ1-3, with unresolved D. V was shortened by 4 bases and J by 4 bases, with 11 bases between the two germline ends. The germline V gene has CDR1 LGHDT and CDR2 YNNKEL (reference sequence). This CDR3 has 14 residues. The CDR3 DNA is TGTGCCAGCAGCCCTGGGCAGGTGGGAAACACCATATATTTT. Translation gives CASSPGQVGNTIYF.

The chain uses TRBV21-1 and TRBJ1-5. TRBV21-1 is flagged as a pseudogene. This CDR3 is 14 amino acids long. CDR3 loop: CASSIFGGQQPQHF. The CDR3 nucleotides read TGTGCCAGCAGCATCTTCGGCGGCCAGCAGCCCCAGCATTTT.

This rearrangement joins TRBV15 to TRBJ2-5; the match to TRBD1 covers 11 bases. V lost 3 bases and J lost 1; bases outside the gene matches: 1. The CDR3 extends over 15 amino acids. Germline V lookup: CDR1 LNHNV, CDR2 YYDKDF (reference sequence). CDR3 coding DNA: TGTGCCACCAGCAGGGGGACAGGGGGCCAAGAGACCCAGTACTTC. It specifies CATSRGTGGQETQYF.

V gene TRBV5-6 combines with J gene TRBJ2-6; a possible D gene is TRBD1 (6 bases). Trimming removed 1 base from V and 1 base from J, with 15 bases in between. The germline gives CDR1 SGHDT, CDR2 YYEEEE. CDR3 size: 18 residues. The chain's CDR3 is CASSLSRTALSGANVLTF. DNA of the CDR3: TGTGCCAGCAGCTTGTCGCGGACAGCCTTATCTGGGGCCAACGTCCTGACTTTC. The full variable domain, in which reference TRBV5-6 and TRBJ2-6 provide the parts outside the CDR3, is DAGVTQSPTHLIKTRGQQVTLRCSPKSGHDTVSWYQQALGQGPQFIFQYYEEEERQRGNFPDRFSGHQFPNYSSELNVNALLLGDSALYLCASSLSRTALSGANVLTFGAGSRLTVL.